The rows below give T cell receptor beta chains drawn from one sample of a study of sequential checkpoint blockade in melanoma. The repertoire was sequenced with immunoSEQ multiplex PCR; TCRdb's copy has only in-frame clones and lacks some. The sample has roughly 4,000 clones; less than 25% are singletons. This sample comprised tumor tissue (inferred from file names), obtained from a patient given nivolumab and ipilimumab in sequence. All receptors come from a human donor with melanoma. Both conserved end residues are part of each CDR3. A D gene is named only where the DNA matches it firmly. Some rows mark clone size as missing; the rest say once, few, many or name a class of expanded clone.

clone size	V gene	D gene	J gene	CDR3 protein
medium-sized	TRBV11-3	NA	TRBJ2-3	CASSLIAGPPATDTQYF
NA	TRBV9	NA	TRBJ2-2	CASTAIGGGTGELFF
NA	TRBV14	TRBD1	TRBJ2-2	CASSQGTGVYTGELFF
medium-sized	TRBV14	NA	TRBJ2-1	CASSQVRNPWDEQFF
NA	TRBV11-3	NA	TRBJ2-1	CASSLDQSSYNEQFF
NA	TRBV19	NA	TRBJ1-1	CASRDYPNTEAFF
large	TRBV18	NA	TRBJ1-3	CASSPRTASGNTIYF
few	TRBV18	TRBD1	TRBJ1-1	CASSPGRGQGAFF
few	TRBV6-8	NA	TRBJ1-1	CASGPPGAPTEAFF
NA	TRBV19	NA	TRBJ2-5	CASSRQETQYF
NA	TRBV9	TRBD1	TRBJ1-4	CASSMGQGAKEKLFF
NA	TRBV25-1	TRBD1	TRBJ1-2	CASQGAGYGYTF
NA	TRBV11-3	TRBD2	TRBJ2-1	CASSFAGGPYNEQFF
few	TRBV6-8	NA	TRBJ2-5	CASSYSGRWETQYF
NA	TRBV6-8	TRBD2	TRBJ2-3	CASSYIAGAPTDTQYF
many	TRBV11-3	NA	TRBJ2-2	CASSPQVLAPWGTGELFF
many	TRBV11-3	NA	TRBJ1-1	CASRSAGTMNTEAFF
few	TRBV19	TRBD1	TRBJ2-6	CASSRQGGSGANVLTF
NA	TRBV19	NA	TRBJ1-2	CASSLDRNYGYTF
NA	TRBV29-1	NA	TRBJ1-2	CSAARDNSNDGYTF
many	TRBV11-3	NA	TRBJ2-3	CASSFSGRTTDTQYF
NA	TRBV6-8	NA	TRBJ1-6	CASSEGVQAYNSPLHF
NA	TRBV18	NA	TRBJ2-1	CASSPTTPKSSYNEQFF
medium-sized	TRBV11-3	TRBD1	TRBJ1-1	CASSLGQMNTEAFF
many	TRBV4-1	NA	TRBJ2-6	CASSHFGGSAGSSSGANVLTF
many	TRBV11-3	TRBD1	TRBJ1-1	CASSLVLTGLGTEAFF
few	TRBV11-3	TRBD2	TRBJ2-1	CASSLMGLAGGSSYNEQFF
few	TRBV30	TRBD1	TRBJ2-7	CAWRNPRDRGWEQYF
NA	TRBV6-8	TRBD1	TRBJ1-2	CASSSGTVYGYTF
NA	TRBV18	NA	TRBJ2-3	CASSPEFRRRADTQYF
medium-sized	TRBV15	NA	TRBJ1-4	CATSRDLRGTNEKLFF
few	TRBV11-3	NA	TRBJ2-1	CASSLEGSSYNEQFF
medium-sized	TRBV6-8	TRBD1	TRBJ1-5	CASSEGAGQPQHF
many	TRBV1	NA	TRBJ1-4	CASSLSTGTNEKLFF
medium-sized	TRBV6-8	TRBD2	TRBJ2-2	CASRVTSGGAAGELFF
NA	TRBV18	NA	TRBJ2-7	CASSPSNRREQYF
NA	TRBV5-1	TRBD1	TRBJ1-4	CASSLRTGGGEKLFF
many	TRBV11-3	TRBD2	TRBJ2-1	CASSPTSGMNNEQFF
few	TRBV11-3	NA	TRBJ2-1	CASSSLGGGGEQFF
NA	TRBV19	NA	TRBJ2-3	CASSMTGHFTDTQYF
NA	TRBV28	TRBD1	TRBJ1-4	CASSSGLGQGNEKLFF
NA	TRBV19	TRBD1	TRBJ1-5	CASSPPGQLGNQPQHF
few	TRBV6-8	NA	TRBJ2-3	CASSYGPASTDTQYF
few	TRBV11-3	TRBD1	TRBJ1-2	CASSLIAGGFGYTF
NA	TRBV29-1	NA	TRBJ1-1	CSVAGTELNTEAFF